The 8 T cell receptor beta chains given below trace back to one sample, sequenced in a study of CD8 T cells in ankylosing spondylitis. Findings of the study overall: Among TCR beta sequences, a motif of about 8 highly homologous variants appeared characteristic of ankylosing spondylitis blood.

MiXCR, run by TCRdb on the 5' RACE reads, gives a single entry per CDR3 protein. This sample has around 890,000 distinct CDR3 sequences, with over 9.5% found just once. Their antigens are not known. Material for sequencing was blood, either unsorted or a sorted T cell fraction (not recorded which). These receptor sequences come from a male donor with ankylosing spondylitis.

This clonotype was found a few times. V is TRBV7-2 and J is TRBJ2-5; 9 bases are shared with TRBD1. The ends lost 5 bases at V and 10 bases at J; junction bases unmatched: 8. Germline-derived CDR1 and CDR2 are SGHTA and FQGNSA. This CDR3 is built from 13 residues. For the CDR3, the DNA is TGTGCCAGCAGCCTCGGACAGGGGAGAGTCCAGTACTTC. It translates to CASSLGQGRVQYF.

V gene TRBV20-1 combines with J gene TRBJ2-3, with D perhaps matching TRBD1 or TRBD2 (5 bases each). From germline, CDR1 is DFQATT and CDR2 SNEGSKA (reference sequence). This CDR3 is 13 amino acids long. V was clipped by 6 bases and J by 2 bases, with 12 bases between them. The CDR3 sequence is CSARGEYTDTQYF. The DNA for the CDR3 is TGCAGTGCGCGAGGGGAGTACACAGATACGCAGTATTTT.

The chain couples TRBV20-1 to TRBJ2-1; a weak D match, TRBD1 (6 bases). In germline, CDR1 is DFQATT, CDR2 SNEGSKA (reference sequence). Trimming removed 0 bases at V and 6 bases at J, with 18 bases between. This CDR3 has 16 residues. CDR3 loop: CSARDVQGHGPNEQFF. DNA of the CDR3: TGCAGTGCTAGAGATGTACAGGGACATGGACCCAATGAGCAGTTCTTC.

The V gene is TRBV11-1, the J gene TRBJ2-7, with 10 bases aligning to TRBD1. Trimming at V came to 5 bases and at J to 2 bases, leaving 3 bases not matched to a gene. The CDR3 has 14 residues. The germline CDR1 and CDR2 sequences are SGHAT and FQDESV (reference sequence). The CDR3 loop reads CASSKDRGAYEQYF. CDR3 DNA sequence: TGTGCCAGCAGCAAGGACAGGGGGGCCTACGAGCAGTACTTC.

This clonotype was recorded a few times. For the CDR3, the DNA is TGTGCCAGCAGCCAAGCCCAAACCGGGGCCCAATCACCCCTCCACTTT. Its protein is CASSQAQTGAQSPLHF. The chain joins TRBV4-2 to TRBJ1-6, with D maybe TRBD1 (5 bases). This CDR3 contains 16 residues. Germline V gene lookup returns CDR1 LGHNA and CDR2 YNFKEQ. Between the trimmed V and J ends, which lost 1 base and 10 bases, there was a span of 17 bases.

The rearrangement joins TRBV7-6 to TRBJ2-1, with 8 positions matching TRBD2. The CDR3 spans 13 residues. Germline loops: CDR1 SGHVS, CDR2 FNYEAQ. V shed 6 bases and J 10 bases; nucleotides not matched to a gene: 8. CDR3 sequence reads: CASSYTGLVEQFF. In nucleotides, the CDR3 is TGTGCCAGCAGTTATACGGGACTAGTGGAGCAGTTCTTC.

V gene TRBV20-1 combines with J gene TRBJ1-2, with D possibly TRBD1 on 5 matching bases. The CDR3 extends over 13 amino acids. V was trimmed by 6 bases and J by 4 bases, leaving 15 bases between them. Germline V gene data show CDR1 as DFQATT and CDR2 as SNEGSKA (reference sequence). CDR3 DNA sequence: TGCAGTGCCCCCAGGGAAGAGGGCTATGGCTACACCTTC. Protein product: CSAPREEGYGYTF.

This clonotype was picked up a small number of times. The chain couples TRBV7-2 to TRBJ1-1, with D maybe TRBD1 (6 bases). CDR1 SGHTA and CDR2 FQGNSA come from the germline V gene. The CDR3 covers 16 residues. The germline V and J ends were trimmed by 1 base and 4 bases, with 16 bases remaining between them. In nucleotides, the CDR3 is TGTGCCAGCAGCTTAGGGTATCGGGGGGCGACCACTGAAGCTTTCTTT. Translation: CASSLGYRGATTEAFF.